These 10 T cell receptor beta chains share one sample of origin, sequenced in a study of somatic mutations in cytotoxic T cells in rheumatoid arthritis. Clones were sequenced by immunoSEQ multiplex PCR, and TCRdb holds only the in-frame ones, with some missing. The sample lists approximately 14,000 clones, around 70% occurring once. Sequenced: CD8+ T cells sorted from blood. Receptors were obtained from an adult with rheumatoid arthritis.

This chain links TRBV30 with TRBJ2-7, with TRBD1 matching 7 bases. Germline lookup yields CDR1 GTSNPN and CDR2 SVGIG (reference sequence). The CDR3 loop spans 13 amino acids. Trimming removed 0 bases from V and 4 bases from J; junction bases left unmatched: 3. The CDR3 protein is CAWSVGRGYEQYF. Written as DNA, the CDR3 is TGTGCCTGGAGTGTAGGCAGGGGGTACGAGCAGTACTTC.

The rearrangement joins TRBV5-4 to TRBJ2-6; D gene uncertain. Germline assignment: CDR1 SGHNT and CDR2 YYREEE (reference sequence). Trimming cost V 5 bases and J 4 bases, with 13 bases left between them. The CDR3 runs 15 residues. CDR3: CASRELESGANVLTF. DNA for the CDR3: TGTGCCAGCAGGGAGTTGGAGTCCGGGGCCAACGTCCTGACTTTC.

The CDR3 loop reads CASSGREPEAFF. CDR3 in DNA: TGTGCCAGCAGTGGGAGGGAGCCTGAAGCTTTCTTT. The chain uses TRBV13 and TRBJ1-1, with no clear D. The V end lost 6 bases, the J end lost 6 bases, and 11 bases lay between the germline ends. CDR1 is PRHDT and CDR2 is FYEKMQ in the germline V gene (reference sequence). CDR3 length equals 12 residues.

The chain carries TRBV9 and TRBJ1-4, with D hard to call. The CDR3 has 13 residues. The V and J ends lost 0 bases and 8 bases respectively, with 8 bases between them. Germline V gives CDR1 SGDLS, CDR2 YYNGEE. The CDR3 protein is CASSVGGEEKLFF. DNA for the CDR3: TGTGCCAGCAGCGTAGGAGGAGAAGAAAAACTGTTTTTT.

V gene TRBV15 combines with J gene TRBJ2-7; the match to TRBD1 covers 8 bases. Trimming took 5 bases from V and 5 from J; bases not matched to a gene: 11. CDR3 size: 15 residues. The germline CDR1 and CDR2 sequences are LNHNV and YYDKDF (reference sequence). This CDR3 is CATSDLQGGSDEQYF. The CDR3 DNA sequence: TGTGCCACCAGCGACTTACAGGGGGGCAGCGACGAGCAGTACTTC.

V is TRBV2 and J is TRBJ1-5; 7 bases agree with TRBD1. Per germline, CDR1 SNHLY and CDR2 FYNNEI. The CDR3 is 14 amino acids. Trimming removed 6 bases from V and 4 bases from J; junction bases left unmatched: 6. Here the CDR3 reads CASSLGQRNQPQHF. Here the CDR3 DNA reads TGTGCCAGCAGCCTGGGACAGAGAAATCAGCCCCAGCATTTT.

The chain couples TRBV19 to TRBJ2-1, with 9 bases fitting TRBD1. The CDR3 contains 14 residues. Per germline, CDR1 LNHDA and CDR2 SQIVND (reference sequence). The V and J ends lost 10 bases and 4 bases, in that order; junction bases with no gene match: 8. Here the CDR3 DNA reads TGTGCCACCACCTCACAGGGGGCATACAATGAGCAGTTCTTC. This sequence encodes CATTSQGAYNEQFF.

The chain is built from TRBV6-6 and TRBJ1-5; the D is unclear. Germline CDR1 reads MNHNY; CDR2 reads SVGAGI (reference sequence). V was pared by 2 bases and J by 0 bases, with 8 bases between. The CDR3 runs 15 residues. For the CDR3, the DNA is TGTGCCAGCAGTTACGGACCATATAGCAATCAGCCCCAGCATTTT. Translating gives CASSYGPYSNQPQHF.

Judged by abundance, this clone is medium-sized. This sequence joins TRBV7-9 and TRBJ1-1; no clear D. The CDR3 is made up of 11 amino acids. The V gene's germline CDR1 is SEHNR and CDR2 FQNEAQ (reference sequence). V was shortened by 3 bases and J by 7 bases, with 6 bases between the two germline ends. In DNA form, the CDR3 reads TGTGCCAGCAGCTTCTCGGTTGAAGCTTTCTTT. Translating gives CASSFSVEAFF.

The chain joins TRBV28 to TRBJ2-1, with no clear D. With 3 bases removed from V and 0 bases from J, the gap between germline ends came to 18 bases. Germline V lookup: CDR1 MDHEN, CDR2 SYDVKM. This CDR3 is 18 amino acids long. The CDR3 DNA sequence: TGTGCCAGCAGTTTCCCGGTAGGGCGGCTCGACTCCTACAATGAGCAGTTCTTC. This sequence encodes CASSFPVGRLDSYNEQFF. The whole variable domain, filled in from reference TRBV28 and TRBJ2-1, reads DVKVTQSSRYLVKRTGEKVFLECVQDMDHENMFWYRQDPGLGLRLIYFSYDVKMKEKGDIPEGYSVSREKKERFSLILESASTNQTSMYLCASSFPVGRLDSYNEQFFGPGTRLTVL.